The TCR beta chain described here comes from a study of low-dose radiotherapy and immunotherapy resistance in tumors. Time point in this sample: before trial treatment. First-strand cDNA relied on TRAV- and TRBV-specific primers spanning alpha and beta chains. Both a constant-region primer and a V-primer adapter served to amplify TCRs across 20 PCR cycles. Each CDR3 protein gets one entry after TCRdb re-called the reads with MiXCR. The sample includes tens of thousands of distinct CDR3 sequences, less than 40% of them seen just once. J was trimmed by 7 bases and V by 0 bases; bases with no gene match: 5. Germline loops: CDR1 SGHNT, CDR2 YYREEE (reference sequence). The CDR3 is made up of 15 amino acids. This clonotype was detected only a few times.

The chain combines TRBV5-4 with TRBJ2-1, with 9 bases lining up with TRBD1. Source: PBMCs, taken before treatment. This sequence originates from a female donor with ovarian cancer. The CDR3 spells CASSLETGGWNEQFF. CDR3 bases: TGTGCCAGCAGCTTGGAAACAGGGGGCTGGAATGAGCAGTTCTTC.